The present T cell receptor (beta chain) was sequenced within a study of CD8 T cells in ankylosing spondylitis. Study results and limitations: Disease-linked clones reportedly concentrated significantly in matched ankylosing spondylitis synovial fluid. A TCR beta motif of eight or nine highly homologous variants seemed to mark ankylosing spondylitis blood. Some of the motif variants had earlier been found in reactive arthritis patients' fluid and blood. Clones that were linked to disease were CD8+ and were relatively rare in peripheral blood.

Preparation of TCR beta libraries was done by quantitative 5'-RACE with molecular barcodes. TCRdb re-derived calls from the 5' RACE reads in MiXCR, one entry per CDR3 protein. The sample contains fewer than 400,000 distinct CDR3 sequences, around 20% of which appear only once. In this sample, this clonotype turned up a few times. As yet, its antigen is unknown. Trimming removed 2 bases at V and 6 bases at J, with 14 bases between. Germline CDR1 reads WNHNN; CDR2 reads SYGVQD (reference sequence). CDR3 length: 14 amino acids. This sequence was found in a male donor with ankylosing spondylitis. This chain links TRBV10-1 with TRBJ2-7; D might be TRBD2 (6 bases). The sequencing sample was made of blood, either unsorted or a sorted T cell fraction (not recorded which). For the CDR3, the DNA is TGCGCCAGCAGTGAGGGGGGGTCCCGAGGCGAGCAGTACTTC. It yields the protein CASSEGGSRGEQYF.